Presented here are 26 T cell receptor beta chains from one specimen sequenced in a study of neurological immune-mediated disorders. TCRdb re-derived calls from the 5' RACE reads in MiXCR, one entry per CDR3 protein. The sample has 42,000 or so distinct CDR3 sequences, 2% to 2.5% seen once. Source material: PBMCs. The receptors derive from a man aged 25 to 40 with multiple sclerosis.

This clonotype was detected many times. This chain connects TRBV5-1 to TRBJ2-7; D uncertain. Germline V gene sequence: CDR1 SGHRS, CDR2 YFSETQ. The length of the CDR3 is 14 residues. Trimming shortened V by 0 bases and J by 5 bases, and 12 bases separated the two germline ends. CDR3 in amino acids: CASSLAVRSNEQYF. CDR3 nucleotide sequence: TGCGCCAGCAGCTTGGCCGTGAGATCCAACGAGCAGTACTTC.

The sample holds many counts of this clonotype. The chain recombines TRBV7-8 with TRBJ2-2; 9 bases line up with TRBD1. Germline V gene lookup returns CDR1 SGHVS and CDR2 FQNEAQ. V was pared by 5 bases and J by 5 bases, with 9 bases of the junction left unmatched. CDR3 length: 16 amino acids. In nucleotides, the CDR3 is TGTGCCAGCAGCCCACCGGGGACAGGGAAAACCGGGGAGCTGTTTTTT. Protein sequence: CASSPPGTGKTGELFF.

This clonotype has at least ten counts. The chain joins TRBV5-1 to TRBJ2-1; D unclear. This CDR3 is 14 amino acids long. The V gene's germline CDR1 is SGHRS and CDR2 YFSETQ. Between the trimmed V and J ends, which lost 4 bases and 4 bases, there was a span of 12 bases. As DNA, the CDR3 is TGCGCCAGCAGCGCGGAAAAATCATACAATGAGCAGTTCTTC. Protein: CASSAEKSYNEQFF.

This clonotype was seen many times. The chain employs TRBV10-2 and TRBJ2-7, with D possibly called TRBD1 or TRBD2 (5 bases each). The CDR3 has 14 residues. CDR1 WSHSY and CDR2 SAAADI come from the germline V gene. V lost 0 bases and J 5 bases, leaving 11 bases between the germline ends. The CDR3 region is CASSESTEGHEQYF. The CDR3 nucleotides read TGCGCCAGCAGTGAGTCGACTGAGGGGCACGAGCAGTACTTC.

This clonotype was counted at least ten times. The chain employs TRBV12-3 or TRBV12-4 and TRBJ1-1, with D perhaps TRBD1 (6 bases). V was trimmed by 3 bases and J by 7 bases, leaving 24 bases between them. CDR3 size: 17 residues. As DNA, the CDR3 is TGTGCCAGCAGTTTTTCCCGAGGGGGGTCTGATGTAGTTGAAGCTTTCTTT. Translation gives CASSFSRGGSDVVEAFF.

This clonotype was observed at least ten times. This CDR3 is missing its conserved last phenylalanine or tryptophan, likely due to a read error. This sequence joins TRBV12-3 or TRBV12-4 and TRBJ1-2; a weak D match, TRBD1 (5 bases). Trimming removed 1 base from V and 8 bases from J, with 17 bases in between. The CDR3 loop spans 15 amino acids. The CDR3 DNA follows: TGTGCCAGCAGTTTAGGGGAAGGGGCGAGCTACGGCTACACCTGC. It encodes CASSLGEGASYGYTC.

This clonotype was counted many times. The V gene is TRBV25-1, the J gene TRBJ2-5; 8 nucleotides match TRBD2. J gave up 2 bases and V 5 bases, and 4 bases lay outside the gene matches. The CDR3 covers 14 residues. CDR1 and CDR2 (germline): MGHDK, SYGVNS. CDR3 region: CASSFGGGQETQYF. The CDR3 DNA reads as TGTGCCAGCAGTTTCGGGGGGGGACAAGAGACCCAGTACTTC.

In this sample, this clonotype turned up many times. V usage is TRBV4-3 and J usage is TRBJ1-2; D is unresolved. The CDR3 runs 16 residues. V was pared by 1 base and J by 1 base, with 13 bases between. Germline assignment: CDR1 LGHNA and CDR2 YSLEER. CDR3 coding DNA: TGCGCCAGCAGCCAAGCATTATATTCAGTTAACTATGGCTACACCTTC. Protein sequence: CASSQALYSVNYGYTF.

This clonotype has a count of ten or more. This chain connects TRBV5-1 to TRBJ2-7; D not certain. V lost 0 bases and J 6 bases, leaving 7 bases between the germline ends. Germline-derived CDR1 and CDR2 are SGHRS and YFSETQ. This CDR3 comprises 12 residues. CDR3 bases: TGCGCCAGCAGCTTGGCAGGAATCGAGCAGTACTTC. Translation gives CASSLAGIEQYF.

At least ten counts were recorded for this clonotype. The junction does not match germline at one end; this may be a read error. The chain has TRBV4-3 and TRBJ1-4; no firm D call. Germline-derived CDR1 and CDR2 are LGHNA and YSLEER. The CDR3 covers 13 residues. The CDR3 is CASAYAEAGQKVF. CDR3 coding DNA: TGCGCCAGCGCCTACGCTGAGGCGGGCCAGAAAGTGTTT.

This clonotype was found many times. V gene TRBV20-1 combines with J gene TRBJ2-3; 8 nucleotides line up with TRBD2. CDR1 is DFQATT and CDR2 is SNEGSKA in the germline V gene (reference sequence). This CDR3 spans 14 amino acids. With 4 bases clipped from V and 5 bases from J, the junction kept 8 bases outside the gene matches. The CDR3 nucleotides are TGCAGTGCTAAATCGGGGGGGGACGTAGATACGCAGTATTTT. Translation gives CSAKSGGDVDTQYF.

The table lists this clonotype with many counts. The gene calls are TRBV12-3 or TRBV12-4 and TRBJ2-5, with TRBD2 matching 9 bases. The CDR3 totals 14 residues. Losses at the gene ends were 5 bases for V and 1 base for J; bases not matched to a gene: 2. The CDR3 sequence: CASSPTSGQETQYF. The CDR3 DNA reads as TGTGCCAGCAGTCCGACTAGCGGCCAAGAGACCCAGTACTTC.

At least ten counts were recorded for this clonotype. The rearrangement joins TRBV12-3 or TRBV12-4 to TRBJ1-5; D gene unclear. V lost 3 bases and J 4 bases, leaving 4 bases between the germline ends. The CDR3 totals 12 residues. Written as DNA, the CDR3 is TGTGCCAGCAGTTTGGGGAATCAGCCCCAGCATTTT. It translates to CASSLGNQPQHF.

In this sample, this clonotype turned up many times. The chain links TRBV6-5 to TRBJ1-1, with a possible D match to TRBD1 (6 bases). CDR1 MNHEY and CDR2 SVGAGI come from the germline V gene. The CDR3 totals 15 residues. V lost 0 bases and J lost 0, with 8 bases in between. The CDR3 protein is CASSYSGQLNTEAFF. The CDR3 region has the DNA TGTGCCAGCAGTTACTCCGGACAGTTGAACACTGAAGCTTTCTTT.

This clonotype was seen repeatedly, ten times or more. The chain links TRBV7-8 to TRBJ2-7; either TRBD1 or TRBD2 may fit D (7 bases each). There are 16 residues in the CDR3. Germline V gives CDR1 SGHVS, CDR2 FQNEAQ. The V end was cut by 5 bases, the J end by 1 base, with 18 bases between. Here the CDR3 DNA reads TGTGCCAGCAGCCTCCGGGGGGACAGCCTATCCTACGAGCAGTACTTC. Its translation is CASSLRGDSLSYEQYF.

Many counts were recorded for this clonotype. The chain couples TRBV20-1 to TRBJ2-5, with 9 bases matching TRBD2. The germline V gene encodes CDR1 DFQATT and CDR2 SNEGSKA (reference sequence). This CDR3 contains 16 residues. The trim removed 5 bases at V and 5 bases at J, leaving 15 bases unmatched. In nucleotides, the CDR3 is TGCAGTGCTTATATATCCGGGACTAGCCTGGGGGAGACCCAGTACTTC. Residues: CSAYISGTSLGETQYF.

At least ten counts were recorded for this clonotype. J is TRBJ2-1 and V is TRBV5-1; D unclear. Germline V CDR1 and CDR2: SGHRS, YFSETQ. Between the trimmed V and J ends, which lost 0 bases and 4 bases, there was a span of 11 bases. The CDR3 runs to 15 residues. CDR3 in DNA: TGCGCCAGCAGCTTGGCCTTAGGGATATACAATGAGCAGTTCTTC. It translates to CASSLALGIYNEQFF. The full variable domain, its missing parts supplied by reference TRBV5-1 and TRBJ2-1, is KAGVTQTPRYLIKTRGQQVTLSCSPISGHRSVSWYQQTPGQGLQFLFEYFSETQRNKGNFPGRFSGRQFSNSRSEMNVSTLELGDSALYLCASSLALGIYNEQFFGPGTRLTVL.

This clonotype has ten or more counts. The chain has TRBV5-4 and TRBJ1-2; 8 nucleotides agree with TRBD1. Unmatched junction bases numbered 16, after V lost 5 bases and J lost 7 bases. The CDR3 consists of 16 residues. CDR1 is SGHNT, CDR2 YYREEE, per germline (reference sequence). CDR3 region: CASSQPVGTGLGGYTF. Written as DNA, the CDR3 is TGTGCCAGCAGTCAACCCGTAGGGACAGGCCTGGGTGGCTACACCTTC. The full variable domain, with the rest looked up from reference TRBV5-4 and TRBJ1-2, is ETGVTQSPTHLIKTRGQQVTLRCSSQSGHNTVSWYQQALGQGPQFIFQYYREEENGRGNFPPRFSGLQFPNYSSELNVNALELDDSALYLCASSQPVGTGLGGYTFGSGTRLTVV.

This clonotype has ten or more counts. The chain links TRBV24-1 to TRBJ2-1, with TRBD2 as a possible D gene (6 bases). There are 14 residues in the CDR3. V gave up 6 bases and J gave up 6 bases, with 14 bases separating them. Per germline, CDR1 KGHDR and CDR2 SFDVKD. CDR3: CATSKTSSSNEQFF. The CDR3 coding sequence is TGTGCCACCAGTAAGACTAGTTCATCCAATGAGCAGTTCTTC.

This clonotype was seen repeatedly, ten times or more. The chain carries TRBV28 and TRBJ2-7; D might be TRBD2 (5 bases). The CDR3 consists of 12 residues. Trimming cost V 3 bases and J 7 bases, with 10 bases left between them. Germline assignment: CDR1 MDHEN and CDR2 SYDVKM. CDR3 amino acids: CASSLTGREQYF. CDR3 coding DNA: TGTGCCAGCAGTTTGACGGGGAGAGAGCAGTACTTC.

This clonotype was seen ten or more times. CDR3 DNA sequence: TGCAGTGTTAGCCCCAGGGAATATGGCTACACCTTC. This codes for CSVSPREYGYTF. The chain recombines TRBV20-1 with TRBJ1-2, with D perhaps TRBD1 (5 bases). Germline lookup yields CDR1 DFQATT and CDR2 SNEGSKA (reference sequence). The CDR3 spans 12 residues. The ends were cut back, 7 bases at V and 5 bases at J, with 14 bases in the middle.

This clonotype has a count of ten or more. This chain links TRBV5-5 with TRBJ2-7; TRBD1 is a possible D gene (5 bases). This CDR3 has 14 amino acids. Germline-derived CDR1 and CDR2 are SGHKS and YYEKEE (reference sequence). The V and J ends lost 2 bases and 5 bases respectively, with 14 bases between them. The CDR3 DNA reads as TGTGCCAGCAGCTTTGTGCAGGGTAGGAACGAGCAGTACTTC. This encodes CASSFVQGRNEQYF.

This clonotype was detected many times. V gene TRBV29-1 combines with J gene TRBJ2-7, with 8 nucleotides matching TRBD2. This CDR3 contains 13 residues. The germline CDR1 and CDR2 sequences are SQVTM and ANQGSEA. The ends lost 7 bases at V and 2 bases at J; junction bases unmatched: 7. The CDR3 DNA is TGCAGCGGTTTGACGGGAGGGACCTACGAGCAGTACTTC. It specifies CSGLTGGTYEQYF.

This clonotype has at least ten counts. CDR3 sequence: CASSHVGTRAEQYF. CDR3 DNA sequence: TGTGCCAGCAGCCACGTCGGGACTAGGGCCGAGCAGTACTTC. This chain connects TRBV3-1 to TRBJ2-7, with 8 nucleotides matching TRBD2. The CDR3 spans 14 residues. V was pared by 3 bases and J by 6 bases, with 7 bases of the junction left unmatched. From germline, CDR1 is LGHDT and CDR2 YNNKEL (reference sequence).

This clonotype was seen repeatedly, ten times or more. The V call is TRBV29-1, the J call TRBJ2-3; TRBD2 aligns across 7 bases. Trimming at V came to 4 bases and at J to 6 bases, leaving 7 bases not matched to a gene. Germline CDR1 is SQVTM and CDR2 is ANQGSEA. The CDR3 has 13 residues. The CDR3 loop reads CSVGGRAFDTQYF. The CDR3 DNA follows: TGCAGCGTTGGTGGGAGGGCCTTCGATACGCAGTATTTT.

This clonotype was seen repeatedly, ten times or more. The CDR3 DNA reads TGTGCCAGCATTAACACCGACAGTGCGAACACCGGGGAGCTGTTTTTT. Translated: CASINTDSANTGELFF. The chain uses TRBV6-5 and TRBJ2-2; TRBD1 might be the D (5 bases). CDR1 and CDR2 from the germline V gene are MNHEY and SVGAGI. This CDR3 is 16 amino acids long. Deletions cut 7 bases from V and 0 bases from J, with 15 bases between.